This T cell receptor beta chain comes out of a study of shared clonotypes between healthy human individuals. From CD4+ cells came CD45RA+ naive and CD45RA-negative memory subsets. The CDR3 is 15 amino acids. V was clipped by 2 bases and J by 2 bases, with 9 bases between them. Looked up from germline, CDR1 is MNHEY and CDR2 is SVGAGI. The authors' processing: Without quality scores, immunoSEQ junctional reads could not be filtered like full-length reads. Assay: immunoSEQ multiplex PCR; the TCRdb copy retains only in-frame clones and omits some. Clone size and the V and J calls come from that table; the DNA yielded D and trimming. The data hold fewer than 2.5 million clones, with 93% observed a single time.

Sequencing was carried out using naive CD4+ T cells from PBMCs. Sample subset: CD45RA+ positively selected. This chain links TRBV6-5 with TRBJ1-4; a weak D match, TRBD1 (5 bases). The TCR was taken from a man aged 18 to 29 in good health. Some clones in this sample may be carry-over from other donors' samples. DNA for the CDR3: TGTGCCAGCAGTTACCGGGGGACCACTAATGAAAAACTGTTTTTT. Residues: CASSYRGTTNEKLFF.